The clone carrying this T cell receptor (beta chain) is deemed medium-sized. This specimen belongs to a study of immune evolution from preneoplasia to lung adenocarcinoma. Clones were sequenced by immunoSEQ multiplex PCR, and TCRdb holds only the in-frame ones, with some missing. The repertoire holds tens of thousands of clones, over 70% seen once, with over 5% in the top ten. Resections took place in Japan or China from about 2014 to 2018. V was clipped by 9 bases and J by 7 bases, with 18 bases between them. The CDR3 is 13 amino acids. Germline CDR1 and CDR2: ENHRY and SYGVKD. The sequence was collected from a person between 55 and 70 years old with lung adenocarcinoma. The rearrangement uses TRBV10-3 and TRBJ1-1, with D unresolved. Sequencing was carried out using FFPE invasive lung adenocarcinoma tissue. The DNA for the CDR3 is TGTGCCATACAACGGATCTTGGAGGGTGAAGCTTTCTTT. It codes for CAIQRILEGEAFF.